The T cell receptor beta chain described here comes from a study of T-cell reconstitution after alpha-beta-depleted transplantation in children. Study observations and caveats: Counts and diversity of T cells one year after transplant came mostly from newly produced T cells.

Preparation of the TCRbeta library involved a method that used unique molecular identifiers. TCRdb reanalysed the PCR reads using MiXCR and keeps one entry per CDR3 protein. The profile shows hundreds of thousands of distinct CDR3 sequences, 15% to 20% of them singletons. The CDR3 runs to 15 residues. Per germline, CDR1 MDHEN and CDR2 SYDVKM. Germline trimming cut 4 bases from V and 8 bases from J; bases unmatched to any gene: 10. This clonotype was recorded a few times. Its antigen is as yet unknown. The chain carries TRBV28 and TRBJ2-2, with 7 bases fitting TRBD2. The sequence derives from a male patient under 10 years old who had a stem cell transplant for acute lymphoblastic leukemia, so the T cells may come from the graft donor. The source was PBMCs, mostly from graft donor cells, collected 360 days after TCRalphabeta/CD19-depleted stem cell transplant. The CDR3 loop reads CASSSGLPPTGELFF. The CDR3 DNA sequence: TGTGCCAGCAGTTCGGGACTACCCCCGACGGGGGAGCTGTTTTTT. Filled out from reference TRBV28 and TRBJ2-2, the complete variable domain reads DVKVTQSSRYLVKRTGEKVFLECVQDMDHENMFWYRQDPGLGLRLIYFSYDVKMKEKGDIPEGYSVSREKKERFSLILESASTNQTSMYLCASSSGLPPTGELFFGEGSRLTVL.